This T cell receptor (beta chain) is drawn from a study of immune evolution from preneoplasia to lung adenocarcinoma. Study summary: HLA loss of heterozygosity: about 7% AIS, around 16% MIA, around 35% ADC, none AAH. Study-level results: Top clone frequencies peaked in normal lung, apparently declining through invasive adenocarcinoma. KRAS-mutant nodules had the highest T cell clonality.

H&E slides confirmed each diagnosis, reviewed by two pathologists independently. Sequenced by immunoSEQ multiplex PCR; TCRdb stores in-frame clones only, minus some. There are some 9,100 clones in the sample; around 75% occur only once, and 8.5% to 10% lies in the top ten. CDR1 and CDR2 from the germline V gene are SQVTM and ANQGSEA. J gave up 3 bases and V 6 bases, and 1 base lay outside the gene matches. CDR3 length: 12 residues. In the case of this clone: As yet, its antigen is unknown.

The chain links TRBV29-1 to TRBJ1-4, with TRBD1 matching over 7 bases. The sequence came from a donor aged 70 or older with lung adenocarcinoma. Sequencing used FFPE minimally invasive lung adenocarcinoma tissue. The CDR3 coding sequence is TGCAGCGTCGGGACAGCTAATGAAAAACTGTTTTTT. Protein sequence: CSVGTANEKLFF. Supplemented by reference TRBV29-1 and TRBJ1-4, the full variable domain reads SAVISQKPSRDICQRGTSLTIQCQVDSQVTMMFWYRQQPGQSLTLIATANQGSEATYESGFVIDKFPISRPNLTFSTLTVSNMSPEDSSIYLCSVGTANEKLFFGSGTQLSVL.